Here is one TCR beta chain with its context. Its antigen remains undetermined. Base qualities were left out, and no much larger clone turns up one base away. Genomic DNA was extracted from sorted cells for sequencing of the TCRbeta CDR3 region. TCRbeta CDR3 regions were sequenced using the immunoSEQ Assay. Entries here come from immuneACCESS through TCRdb and include only in-frame sequences with V and J called. Some clones fail to appear in such tables; in the studies checked, an unresolved V gene covers under half of the shortfall, and the cause of the remainder is unknown. This sample is represented by 25,000 to 30,000 clones; around four fifths of them were singletons. The ten largest make up over 8.5% of the sample. Patients with autoimmune disease history or receiving systemic immunosuppression were excluded from the trial. Peripheral blood for TCR sequencing was drawn from every dose cohort at baseline, at cycle 4 day 1 and at cycle 7 day 1. Samples were obtained from an open-label, multicenter, first-in-human phase I dose-escalation trial of ivuxolimab. Adults with locally advanced or metastatic melanoma, renal cell carcinoma, hepatocellular carcinoma or head and neck squamous cell carcinoma were enrolled in the trial. CD4+ and CD8+ T cells were sorted separately from peripheral blood before TCR sequencing.

These data come from a study of OX40 agonist ivuxolimab in advanced cancers. A note on the overall study: Ivuxolimab was an agonistic, fully human IgG2 monoclonal antibody directed against OX40 (CD134), a costimulatory receptor. In the dose-escalation cohort, nearly 85% of patients were male, and the mean age was around 60 years with a range of about 20 to 80. Intravenous ivuxolimab was administered to patients every 2 weeks at six dose levels: 0.01, 0.1, 0.3, 1.5, 3 and 10 mg/kg. Of the approximately 54 patients in dose escalation, 19 had hepatocellular carcinoma, some 15 had melanoma, 9 had renal cell carcinoma and 9 had head and neck cancer. Three dose-escalation patients achieved partial responses, one with hepatocellular carcinoma and two with cutaneous melanoma. Prior anti-PD-1, anti-PD-L1 or anti-CTLA-4 therapy was permitted, and about two fifths of dose-escalation patients had received checkpoint inhibitors. The paper covers the monotherapy dose-escalation part of the phase I ivuxolimab trial, which included N = 52 patients. The purpose of peripheral TCRbeta sequencing was to test whether ivuxolimab changed TCR sequence diversity and led to clonal T-cell expansion.

On the study overall, not on this receptor specifically: Low levels of normalized T-cell clonal expansion were also seen in some patients who did not respond. The antigen specificity of the peripheral T cells that underwent clonal expansion was not determined. In the 0.1-3.0 mg/kg groups, partial responders were among the patients with the lowest normalized peripheral clonal expansion, particularly in CD8+ T cells. At doses from 0.1 to 3.0 mg/kg, clonal expansion was seen in both CD4+ and CD8+ blood T cells between baseline and week 6. After ivuxolimab, expanded clones were on average more numerous among CD8+ T cells than among CD4+ T cells.

The sequences come from CD4+ or CD8+ T cells sorted from blood, collected in a trial of the OX40 agonist ivuxolimab. The source is an adult with an advanced solid tumor such as melanoma, head and neck, liver or kidney cancer.

The CDR3 protein: CASSQYRGRDTQYF. In nucleotide form, the sequence is TGTGCCAGCAGCCAATACAGGGGGAGAGATACGCAGTATTTT. This chain joins TRBV14 to TRBJ2-3; the central 8 bases match TRBD1. Compared with germline, V lacks 2 bases and J lacks 5 bases; bases without a gene match: 3. In the germline V gene, CDR1 corresponds to SGHDN and CDR2 to FVKESK. The CDR3 sequence holds 14 residues, the cysteine and phenylalanine included. Only CDR3 DNA remains: 42 bases, in frame from the first base.